This T cell receptor beta chain comes out of a study of early stage breast cancer tumors. The wider study: ER+/PR+/HER2- status applied to about 80% of the 16 invasive breast tumors. Samples were sequenced at about 10-fold average coverage. Invasive lobular carcinomas made up about 30% of the 12 ER+/PR+/HER2- tumors. General observations from the study: Blood repertoires resembled normal breast more than tumor.

Germline V gene data show CDR1 as MNHNY and CDR2 as SVGAGI (reference sequence). The V gene end was trimmed by 8 bases and the J gene end by 6 bases; junction bases not matched to a gene: 9. The length of the CDR3 is 14 residues. With respect to this clone: Its specificity is unknown.

Some clones are missing from TCRdb's copy, which holds only in-frame ones; the method was immunoSEQ multiplex PCR. The data hold 25,000 to 35,000 clones, with roughly 78% observed a single time. The sequence derives from a person aged 55 to 69 with breast cancer. The sample was blood. V usage is TRBV6-6 and J usage is TRBJ1-2, with 10 bases fitting TRBD1. DNA for the CDR3: TGTGCCAGCCATTCCCGCGGGACAGGGGATGGCTACACCTTC. Protein sequence: CASHSRGTGDGYTF.